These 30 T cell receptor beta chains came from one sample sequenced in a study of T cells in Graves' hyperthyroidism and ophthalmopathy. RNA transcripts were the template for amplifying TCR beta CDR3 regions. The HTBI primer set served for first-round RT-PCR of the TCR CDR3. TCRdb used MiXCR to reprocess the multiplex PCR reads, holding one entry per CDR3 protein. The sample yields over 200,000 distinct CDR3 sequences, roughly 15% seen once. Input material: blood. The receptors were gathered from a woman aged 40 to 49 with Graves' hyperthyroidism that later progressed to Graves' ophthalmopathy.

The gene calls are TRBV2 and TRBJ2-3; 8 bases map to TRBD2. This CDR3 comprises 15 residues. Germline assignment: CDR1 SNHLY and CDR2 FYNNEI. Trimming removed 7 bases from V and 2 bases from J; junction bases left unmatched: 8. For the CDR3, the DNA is TGTGCCAGCATTGCTAGCGGGTGGGCCACAGATACGCAGTATTTT. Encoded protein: CASIASGWATDTQYF.

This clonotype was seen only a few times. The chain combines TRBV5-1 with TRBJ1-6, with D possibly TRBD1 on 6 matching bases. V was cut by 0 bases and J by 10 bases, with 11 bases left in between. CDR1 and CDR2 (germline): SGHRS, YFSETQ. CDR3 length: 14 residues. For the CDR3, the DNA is TGCGCCAGCAGCTTGGGGGGGCCGGGATCACCCCTCCACTTT. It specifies CASSLGGPGSPLHF.

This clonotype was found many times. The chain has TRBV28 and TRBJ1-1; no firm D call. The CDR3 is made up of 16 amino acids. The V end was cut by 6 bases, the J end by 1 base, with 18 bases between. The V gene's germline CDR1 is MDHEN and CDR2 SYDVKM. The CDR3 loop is CASSNLALWQNTEAFF. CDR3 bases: TGTGCCAGCAGCAATCTGGCCCTCTGGCAGAACACTGAAGCTTTCTTT.

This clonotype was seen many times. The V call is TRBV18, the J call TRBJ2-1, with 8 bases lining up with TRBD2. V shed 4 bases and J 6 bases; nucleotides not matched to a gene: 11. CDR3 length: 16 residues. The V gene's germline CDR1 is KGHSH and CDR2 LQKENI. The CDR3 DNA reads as TGTGCCAGCTCACGCGCGATGGGACTAGTCGTCAATGAGCAGTTCTTC. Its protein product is CASSRAMGLVVNEQFF. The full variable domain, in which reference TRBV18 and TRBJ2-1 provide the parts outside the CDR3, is NAGVMQNPRHLVRRRGQEARLRCSPMKGHSHVYWYRQLPEEGLKFMVYLQKENIIDESGMPKERFSAEFPKEGPSILRIQQVVRGDSAAYFCASSRAMGLVVNEQFFGPGTRLTVL.

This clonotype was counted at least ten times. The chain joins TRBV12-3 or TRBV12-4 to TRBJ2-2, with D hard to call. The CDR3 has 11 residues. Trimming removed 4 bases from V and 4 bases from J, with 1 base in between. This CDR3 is CASSSTGELFF. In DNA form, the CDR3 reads TGTGCCAGCAGTTCCACCGGGGAGCTGTTTTTT.

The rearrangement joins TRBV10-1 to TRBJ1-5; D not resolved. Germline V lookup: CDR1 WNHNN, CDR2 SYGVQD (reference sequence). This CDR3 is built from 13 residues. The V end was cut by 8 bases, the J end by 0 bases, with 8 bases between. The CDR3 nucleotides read TGCGCCAGCGCCCGGGATAGCAATCAGCCCCAGCATTTT. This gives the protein CASARDSNQPQHF.

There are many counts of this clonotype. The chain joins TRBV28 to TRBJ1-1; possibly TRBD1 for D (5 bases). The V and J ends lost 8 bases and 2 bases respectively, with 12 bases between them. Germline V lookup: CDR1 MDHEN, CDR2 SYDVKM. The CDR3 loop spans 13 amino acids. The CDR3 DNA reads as TGTGCCAGCCGAAGACAGATTAACACTGAAGCTTTCTTT. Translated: CASRRQINTEAFF.

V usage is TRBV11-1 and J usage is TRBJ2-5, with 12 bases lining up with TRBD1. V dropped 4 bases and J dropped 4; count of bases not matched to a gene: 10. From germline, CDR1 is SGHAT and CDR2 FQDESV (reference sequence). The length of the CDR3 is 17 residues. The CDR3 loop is CASSSGRDRGPPETQYF. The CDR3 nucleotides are TGTGCCAGCAGCTCTGGCCGGGACAGGGGGCCCCCAGAGACCCAGTACTTC. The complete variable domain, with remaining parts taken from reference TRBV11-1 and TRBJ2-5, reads EAEVAQSPRYKITEKSQAVAFWCDPISGHATLYWYRQILGQGPELLVQFQDESVVDDSQLPKDRFSAERLKGVDSTLKIQPAELGDSAMYLCASSSGRDRGPPETQYFGPGTRLLVL.

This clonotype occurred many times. In DNA form, the CDR3 reads TGTGCCAGCTCACCTGACAGAACTAACTATGGCTACACCTTC. As protein: CASSPDRTNYGYTF. This rearrangement joins TRBV18 to TRBJ1-2, with a weak D call TRBD1 (5 bases). Trimming cost V 3 bases and J 0 bases, with 8 bases left between them. CDR1 and CDR2 from the germline V gene are KGHSH and LQKENI. The CDR3 contains 14 residues.

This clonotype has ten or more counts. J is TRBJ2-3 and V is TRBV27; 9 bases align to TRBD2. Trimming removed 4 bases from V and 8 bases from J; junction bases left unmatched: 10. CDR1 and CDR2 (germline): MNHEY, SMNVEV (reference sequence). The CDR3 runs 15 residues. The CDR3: CASSYSKREAGTQYF. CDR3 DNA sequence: TGTGCCAGCAGTTATTCAAAGCGGGAGGCGGGTACGCAGTATTTT.

CDR3 nucleotides: TGTGCCAGCAGCTTCTCGGTAGCGGGCTCCTACGAGCAGTACTTC. It yields the protein CASSFSVAGSYEQYF. V and J are TRBV7-9 and TRBJ2-7; 7 bases map to TRBD2. Germline assignment: CDR1 SEHNR and CDR2 FQNEAQ (reference sequence). The CDR3 covers 15 residues. Trimming removed 3 bases from V and 0 bases from J; junction bases left unmatched: 5.

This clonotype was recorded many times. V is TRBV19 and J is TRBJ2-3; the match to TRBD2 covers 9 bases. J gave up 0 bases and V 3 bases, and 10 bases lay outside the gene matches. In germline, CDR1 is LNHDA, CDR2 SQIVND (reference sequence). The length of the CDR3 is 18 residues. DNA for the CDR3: TGTGCCAGTAGTATCAGTAGCGGGAGCCTCCTTAGCACAGATACGCAGTATTTT. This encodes CASSISSGSLLSTDTQYF. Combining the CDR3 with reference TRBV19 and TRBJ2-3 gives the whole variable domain DGGITQSPKYLFRKEGQNVTLSCEQNLNHDAMYWYRQDPGQGLRLIYYSQIVNDFQKGDIAEGYSVSREKKESFPLTVTSAQKNPTAFYLCASSISSGSLLSTDTQYFGPGTRLTVL.

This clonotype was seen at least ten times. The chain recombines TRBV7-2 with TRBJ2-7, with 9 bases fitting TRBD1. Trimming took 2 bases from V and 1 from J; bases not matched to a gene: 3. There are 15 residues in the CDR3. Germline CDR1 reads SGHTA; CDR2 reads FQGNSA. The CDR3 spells CASSLQDRGSYEQYF. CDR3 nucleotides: TGTGCCAGCAGCTTACAGGACAGGGGATCCTACGAGCAGTACTTC.

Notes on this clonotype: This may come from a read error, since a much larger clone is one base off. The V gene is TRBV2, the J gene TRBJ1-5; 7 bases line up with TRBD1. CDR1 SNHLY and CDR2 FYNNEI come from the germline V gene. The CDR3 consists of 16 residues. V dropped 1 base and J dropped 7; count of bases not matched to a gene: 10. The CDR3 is CASSEVDRARGQPQHF. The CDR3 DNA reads TGTGCCAGCAGTGAAGTAGACAGGGCGCGCGGGCAGCCCCAGCATTTT. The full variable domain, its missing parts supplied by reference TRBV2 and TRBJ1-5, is EPEVTQTPSHQVTQMGQEVILRCVPISNHLYFYWYRQILGQKVEFLVSFYNNEISEKSEIFDDQFSVERPDGSNFTLKIRSTKLEDSAMYFCASSEVDRARGQPQHFGDGTRLSIL.

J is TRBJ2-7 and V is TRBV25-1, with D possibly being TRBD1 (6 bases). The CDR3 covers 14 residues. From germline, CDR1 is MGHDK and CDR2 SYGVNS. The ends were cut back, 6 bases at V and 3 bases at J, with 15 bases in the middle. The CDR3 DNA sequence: TGTGCCAGCAGCTCACAGGGTCCTGACTACGAGCAGTACTTC. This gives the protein CASSSQGPDYEQYF.

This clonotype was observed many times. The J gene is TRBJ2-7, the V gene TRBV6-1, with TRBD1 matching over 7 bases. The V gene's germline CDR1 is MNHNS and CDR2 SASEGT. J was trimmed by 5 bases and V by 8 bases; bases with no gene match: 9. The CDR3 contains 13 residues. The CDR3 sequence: CASPGQGVDEQYF. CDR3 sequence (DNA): TGTGCCAGCCCGGGCCAGGGGGTCGACGAGCAGTACTTC.

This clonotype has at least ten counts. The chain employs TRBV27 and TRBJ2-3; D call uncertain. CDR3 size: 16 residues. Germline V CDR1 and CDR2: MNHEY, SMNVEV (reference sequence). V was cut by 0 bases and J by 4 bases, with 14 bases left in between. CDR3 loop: CASSLSIHPPPDTQYF. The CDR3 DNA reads TGTGCCAGCAGTTTATCTATCCATCCGCCACCAGATACGCAGTATTTT.

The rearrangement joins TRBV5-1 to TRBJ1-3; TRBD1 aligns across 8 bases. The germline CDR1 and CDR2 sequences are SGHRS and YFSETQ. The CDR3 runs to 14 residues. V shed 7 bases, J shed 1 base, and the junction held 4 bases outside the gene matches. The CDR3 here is CASSTGASGNTIYF. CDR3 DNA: TGCGCCAGCTCGACAGGGGCATCTGGAAACACCATATATTTT. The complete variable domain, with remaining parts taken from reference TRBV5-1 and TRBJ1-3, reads KAGVTQTPRYLIKTRGQQVTLSCSPISGHRSVSWYQQTPGQGLQFLFEYFSETQRNKGNFPGRFSGRQFSNSRSEMNVSTLELGDSALYLCASSTGASGNTIYFGEGSWLTVV.

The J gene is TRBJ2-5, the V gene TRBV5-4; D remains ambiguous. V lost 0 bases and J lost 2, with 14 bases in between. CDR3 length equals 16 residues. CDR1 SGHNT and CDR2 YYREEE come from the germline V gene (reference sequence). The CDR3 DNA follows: TGTGCCAGCAGCTTGGCCGGAGCGAGGAGACAAGAGACCCAGTACTTC. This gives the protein CASSLAGARRQETQYF.

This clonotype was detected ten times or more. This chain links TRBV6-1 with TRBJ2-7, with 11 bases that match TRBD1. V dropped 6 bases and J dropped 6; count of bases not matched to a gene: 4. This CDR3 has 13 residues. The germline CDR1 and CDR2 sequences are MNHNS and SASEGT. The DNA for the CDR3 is TGTGCCAGCAGACCCGGGACAGGGGGCGAGCAGTACTTC. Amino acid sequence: CASRPGTGGEQYF.

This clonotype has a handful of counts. The CDR3 nucleotides are TGCGCCAGCAGCCAAGATGCTGGTAGCGGGAGGAGAAGCACCGGGGAGCTGTTTTTT. Amino acids: CASSQDAGSGRRSTGELFF. The gene calls are TRBV4-1 and TRBJ2-2, with TRBD2 matching 10 bases. The CDR3 runs to 19 residues. V shed 0 bases, J shed 4 bases, and the junction held 11 bases outside the gene matches. CDR1 and CDR2 (germline): MGHRA, YSYEKL.

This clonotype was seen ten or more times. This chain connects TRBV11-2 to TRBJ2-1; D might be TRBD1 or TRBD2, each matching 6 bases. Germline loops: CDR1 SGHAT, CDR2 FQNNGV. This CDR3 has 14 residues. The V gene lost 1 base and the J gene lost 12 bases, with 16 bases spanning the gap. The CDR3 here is CASSLGKGGIRQFF. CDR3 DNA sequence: TGTGCCAGCAGCTTAGGGAAGGGGGGAATCAGGCAGTTCTTC.

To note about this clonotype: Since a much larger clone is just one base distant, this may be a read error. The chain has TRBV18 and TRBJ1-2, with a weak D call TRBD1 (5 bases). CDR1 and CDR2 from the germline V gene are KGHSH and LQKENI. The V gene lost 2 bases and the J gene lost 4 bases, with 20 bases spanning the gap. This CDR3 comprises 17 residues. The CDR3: CASSPNRARALSYGYTF. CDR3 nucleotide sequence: TGTGCCAGCTCACCAAACCGGGCCAGGGCCCTTAGCTATGGCTACACCTTC. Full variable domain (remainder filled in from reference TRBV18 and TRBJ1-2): NAGVMQNPRHLVRRRGQEARLRCSPMKGHSHVYWYRQLPEEGLKFMVYLQKENIIDESGMPKERFSAEFPKEGPSILRIQQVVRGDSAAYFCASSPNRARALSYGYTFGSGTRLTVV.

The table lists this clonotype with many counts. CDR3 sequence: CSASGSADNEQFF. As DNA, the CDR3 is TGCAGTGCCTCGGGTAGCGCCGACAATGAGCAGTTCTTC. The J gene is TRBJ2-1, the V gene TRBV20-1; possibly TRBD2 for D (5 bases). The ends were cut back, 6 bases at V and 5 bases at J, with 14 bases in the middle. Germline V gene data show CDR1 as DFQATT and CDR2 as SNEGSKA (reference sequence). The CDR3 loop spans 13 amino acids.

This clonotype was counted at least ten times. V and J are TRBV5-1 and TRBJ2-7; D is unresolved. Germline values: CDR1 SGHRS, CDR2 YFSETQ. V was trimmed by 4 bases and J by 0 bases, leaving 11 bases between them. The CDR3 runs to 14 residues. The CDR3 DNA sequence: TGCGCCAGCAGCGGGGAAATCCTCTCCTACGAGCAGTACTTC. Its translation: CASSGEILSYEQYF.

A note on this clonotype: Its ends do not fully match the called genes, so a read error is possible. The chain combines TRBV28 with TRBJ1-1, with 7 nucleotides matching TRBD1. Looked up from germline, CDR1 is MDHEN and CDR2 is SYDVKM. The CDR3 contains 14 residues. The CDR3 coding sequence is TGCGCCAGCAGTTTGGAGGGGGCGAACACTGAAGCTTTCTTT. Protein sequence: CASSLEGANTEAFF.

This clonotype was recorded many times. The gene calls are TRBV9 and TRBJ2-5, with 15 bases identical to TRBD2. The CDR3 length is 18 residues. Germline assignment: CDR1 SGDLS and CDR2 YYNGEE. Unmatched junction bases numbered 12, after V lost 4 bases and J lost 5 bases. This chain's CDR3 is CASSSGLAGGPLVETQYF. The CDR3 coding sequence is TGTGCCAGCAGCTCCGGACTAGCGGGAGGGCCGTTGGTGGAGACCCAGTACTTC.

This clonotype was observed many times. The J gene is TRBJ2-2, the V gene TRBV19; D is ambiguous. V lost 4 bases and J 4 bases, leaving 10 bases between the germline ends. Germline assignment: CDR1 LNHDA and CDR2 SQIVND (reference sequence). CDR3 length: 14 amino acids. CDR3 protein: CASSKVGVTGELFF. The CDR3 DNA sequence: TGTGCCAGTAGTAAGGTTGGGGTCACCGGGGAGCTGTTTTTT.

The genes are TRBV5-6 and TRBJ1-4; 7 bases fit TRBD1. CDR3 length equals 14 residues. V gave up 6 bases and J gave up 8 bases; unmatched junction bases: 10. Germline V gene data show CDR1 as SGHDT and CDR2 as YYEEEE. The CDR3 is CASNLDRAGEKLFF. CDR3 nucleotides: TGTGCCAGCAACCTAGACAGGGCAGGCGAAAAACTGTTTTTT.

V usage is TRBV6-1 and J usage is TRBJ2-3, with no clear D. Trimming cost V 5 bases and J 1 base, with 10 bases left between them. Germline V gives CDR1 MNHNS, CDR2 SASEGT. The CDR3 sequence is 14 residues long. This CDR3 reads CASSIKPGTDTQYF. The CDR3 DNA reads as TGTGCCAGCAGTATCAAACCGGGCACAGATACGCAGTATTTT.